Detailed here is one TCR beta chain. Method: immunoSEQ multiplex PCR; TCRdb's copy keeps in-frame clones and lacks some. The sample lists about 83,000 clones, roughly 90% seen once, with 0.6% to 0.85% in the top ten. Trimming took 3 bases from V and 6 from J, leaving 15 bases between them. The CDR3 totals 15 residues. Germline lookup yields CDR1 MNHNS and CDR2 SASEGT. The data derive from a study of OX40 agonist ivuxolimab in advanced cancers. Study in general: With a range of about 23 to 85, age averaged approximately 60 years, and more than 75% were male.

The V and J genes are TRBV6-1 and TRBJ2-1; D unresolved. The starting material was CD4+ or CD8+ T cells sorted from blood, obtained in a trial of the OX40 agonist ivuxolimab. The receptor was isolated from an adult with an advanced solid tumor such as melanoma, head and neck, liver or kidney cancer. CDR3 loop: CASSDSRWRRNEQFF. CDR3 in DNA: TGTGCCAGCAGTGATTCTCGCTGGCGCCGCAATGAGCAGTTCTTC.